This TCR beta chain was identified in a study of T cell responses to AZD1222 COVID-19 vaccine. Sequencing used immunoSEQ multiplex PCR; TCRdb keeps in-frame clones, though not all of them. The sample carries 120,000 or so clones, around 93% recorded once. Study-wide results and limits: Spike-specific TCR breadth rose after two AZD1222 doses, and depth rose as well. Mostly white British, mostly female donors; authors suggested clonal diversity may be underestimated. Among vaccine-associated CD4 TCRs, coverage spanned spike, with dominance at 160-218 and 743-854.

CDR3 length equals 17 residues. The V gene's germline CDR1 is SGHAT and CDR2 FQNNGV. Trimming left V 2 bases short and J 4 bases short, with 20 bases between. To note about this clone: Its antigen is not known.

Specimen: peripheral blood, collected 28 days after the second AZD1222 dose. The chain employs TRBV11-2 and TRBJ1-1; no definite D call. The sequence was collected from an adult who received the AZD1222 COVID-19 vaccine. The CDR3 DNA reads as TGTGCCAGCAGCTTATTGCCCTTCGGAGGGTCGGGCACTGAAGCTTTCTTT. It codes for CASSLLPFGGSGTEAFF.